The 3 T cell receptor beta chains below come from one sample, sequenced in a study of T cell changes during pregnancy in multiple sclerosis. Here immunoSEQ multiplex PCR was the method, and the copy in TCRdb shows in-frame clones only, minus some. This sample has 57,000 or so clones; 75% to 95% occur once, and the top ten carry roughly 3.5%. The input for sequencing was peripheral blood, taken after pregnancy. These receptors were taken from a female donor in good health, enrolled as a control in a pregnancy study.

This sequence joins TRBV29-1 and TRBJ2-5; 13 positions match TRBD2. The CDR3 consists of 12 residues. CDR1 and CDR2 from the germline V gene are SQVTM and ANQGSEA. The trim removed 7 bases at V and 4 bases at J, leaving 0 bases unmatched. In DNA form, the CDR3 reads TGCAGCGGACTAGCGGGAGGAGAGACCCAGTACTTC. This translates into CSGLAGGETQYF.

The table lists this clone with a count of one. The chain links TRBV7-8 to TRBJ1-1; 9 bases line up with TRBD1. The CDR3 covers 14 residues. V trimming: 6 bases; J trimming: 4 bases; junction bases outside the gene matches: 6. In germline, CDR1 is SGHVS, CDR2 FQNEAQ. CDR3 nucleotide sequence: TGTGCCAGCAGTTGGACAGGGGCTGGCACTGAAGCTTTCTTT. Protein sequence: CASSWTGAGTEAFF. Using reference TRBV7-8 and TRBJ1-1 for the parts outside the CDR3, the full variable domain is GAGVSQSPRYKVAKRGQDVALRCDPISGHVSLFWYQQALGQGPEFLTYFQNEAQLDKSGLPSDRFFAERPEGSVSTLKIQRTQQEDSAVYLCASSWTGAGTEAFFGQGTRLTVV.

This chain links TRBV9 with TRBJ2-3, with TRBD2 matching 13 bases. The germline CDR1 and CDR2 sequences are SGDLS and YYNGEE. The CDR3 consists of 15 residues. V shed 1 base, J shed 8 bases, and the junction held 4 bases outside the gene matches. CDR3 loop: CASSVTSGGAGTQYF. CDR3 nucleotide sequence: TGTGCCAGCAGCGTAACTAGCGGGGGGGCAGGTACGCAGTATTTT.